This T cell receptor beta chain was identified during a study of blood T cell repertoires in COVID-19 (TCRdb year 2020). Study-wide context: Samples covering the acute and convalescent phases of COVID-19 were provided by collaborators in the United States, Italy and Spain. The material from the prospective study consisted of cDNA or gDNA derived from T cells, B-cell-depleted T cells, or PBMCs. Deeply sampled blood TCRbeta repertoires from subjects exposed to, actively infected with, or recovered from COVID-19 were included in the dataset. The repertoires were made available in a free public database intended to serve as a resource for research on the immune response to SARS-CoV-2. The samples were drawn from the first 160 participants of the ongoing ImmuneRACE study and from 950 to 1,500 subjects provided by 6 global collaborators. Nearly every sample came with metadata listing a de-identified subject ID, COVID-19 status, age in years and sex. Where available, HLA class I and class II types were obtained from metadata supplied by the sample provider rather than from assay-based typing.

Collaborating institutions collected whole blood in K2EDTA tubes following their own protocols. For TCRbeta analysis, collaborators shipped samples as frozen whole blood, isolated PBMCs, or DNA extracted from either of those sample types. TCRbeta CDR3 regions were amplified from genomic DNA by means of the immunoSEQ Assay, a bias-controlled multiplex PCR. From the authors' description of their analysis: Within the assay, amplification of reference gene primers was used to estimate how many nucleated cells each sample contained. To quantify the absolute abundance of each unique TCRbeta CDR3 rearrangement, sequence reads were collapsed and filtered. For each sample, productive Simpson clonality was calculated as the square root of Simpson's diversity index over productive rearrangements. TCRdb mirrors the immuneACCESS table, restricted to in-frame sequences. Some clones are absent from its copies; in checked studies, under half trace to an unresolved V gene, and the reason for the others is unknown. The V and J calls and the clone size are those of that table, but D and trimming were determined from the DNA. The sample records 150,000 to 200,000 clones, around 85% of which are singletons. The ten largest clones represent approximately 9.8% of the sample.

According to the germline V gene, CDR1 reads MGHDK and CDR2 reads SYGVNS. The CDR3 goes from the cysteine to the phenylalanine over 11 residues. Only CDR3 DNA is held: 33 bases, read in frame from base 1. A distance of 11 bases separates the germline ends of V and J, which lose 8 bases and 6 bases respectively. A note on this clone: The specificity of this receptor is unknown. Qualities for individual bases were not recorded, and no much larger clone is one base off.

Results and caveats for the whole study, not just this receptor: How much clinical and demographic metadata was included differed by source and by participant, and the metadata was provided uncurated.

The TCR was taken from a woman aged 80 or older with acute or convalescent COVID-19. Specimen: peripheral blood. The rearranged segments are TRBV25-1 and TRBJ2-7, and the D gene may be TRBD2, 6 bases matching. The base sequence is TGTGCCAGCGCGCAGGGAGGCGAGCAGTACTTC. Its translation is CASAQGGEQYF.